This T cell receptor (beta chain) was captured in a study of T cell clonotyping in hematopoietic cell transplantation. Clones were sequenced by immunoSEQ multiplex PCR, and TCRdb holds only the in-frame ones, with some missing. This repertoire shows 15,000 to 20,000 clones, around four fifths found once; its top ten account for approximately 15%. The CDR3 runs to 12 residues. Germline CDR1 reads MNHNS; CDR2 reads SASEGT. Between the trimmed V and J ends, which lost 6 bases and 3 bases, there was a span of 8 bases. Sequencing was done on a sample of peripheral blood mononuclear cells. The gene calls are TRBV6-1 and TRBJ1-2; D uncertain. The source is a man in his fifties or sixties in good health. Some clones in this sample may be carry-over from other donors' samples. The CDR3 loop is CASRDGDYGYTF. The CDR3 bases are TGTGCCAGCAGAGACGGGGACTATGGCTACACCTTC.